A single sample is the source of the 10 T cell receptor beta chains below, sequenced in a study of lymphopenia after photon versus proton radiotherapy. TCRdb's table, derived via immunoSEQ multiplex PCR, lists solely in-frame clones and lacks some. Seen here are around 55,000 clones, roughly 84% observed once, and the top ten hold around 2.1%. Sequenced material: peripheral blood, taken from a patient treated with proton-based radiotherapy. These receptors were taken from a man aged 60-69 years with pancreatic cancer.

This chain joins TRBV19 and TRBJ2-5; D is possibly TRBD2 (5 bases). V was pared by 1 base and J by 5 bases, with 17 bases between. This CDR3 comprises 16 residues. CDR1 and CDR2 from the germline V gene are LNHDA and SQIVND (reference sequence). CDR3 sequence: CASSIAGVSGWETQYF. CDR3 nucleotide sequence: TGTGCCAGTAGTATAGCCGGGGTCTCGGGGTGGGAGACCCAGTACTTC.

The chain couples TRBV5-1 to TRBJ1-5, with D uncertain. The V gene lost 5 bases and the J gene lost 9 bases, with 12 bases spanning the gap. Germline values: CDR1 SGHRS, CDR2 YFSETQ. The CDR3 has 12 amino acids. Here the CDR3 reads CASSLEGGPQHF. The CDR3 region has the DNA TGCGCCAGCAGTCTCGAGGGTGGGCCCCAGCATTTT.

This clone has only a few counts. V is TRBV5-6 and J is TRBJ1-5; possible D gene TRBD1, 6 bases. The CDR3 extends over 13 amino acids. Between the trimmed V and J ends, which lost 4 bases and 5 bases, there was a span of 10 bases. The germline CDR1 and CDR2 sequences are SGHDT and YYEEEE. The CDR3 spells CASSSGGHQPQHF. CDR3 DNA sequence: TGTGCCAGCAGCAGCGGGGGCCATCAGCCCCAGCATTTT.

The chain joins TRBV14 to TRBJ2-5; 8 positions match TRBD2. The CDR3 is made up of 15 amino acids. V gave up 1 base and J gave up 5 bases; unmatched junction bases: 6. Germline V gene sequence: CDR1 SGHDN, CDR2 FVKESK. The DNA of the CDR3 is TGTGCCAGCAGCCAAGCCTCTAGCGGGTTGGAGACCCAGTACTTC. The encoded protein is CASSQASSGLETQYF.

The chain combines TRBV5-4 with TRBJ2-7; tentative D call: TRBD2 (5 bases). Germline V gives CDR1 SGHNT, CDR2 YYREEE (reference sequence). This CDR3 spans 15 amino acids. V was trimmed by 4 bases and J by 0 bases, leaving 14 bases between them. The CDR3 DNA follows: TGTGCCAGCAGCCACCCCAAGCGGAGCTCCTACGAGCAGTACTTC. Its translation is CASSHPKRSSYEQYF. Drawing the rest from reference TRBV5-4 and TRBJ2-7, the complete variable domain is ETGVTQSPTHLIKTRGQQVTLRCSSQSGHNTVSWYQQALGQGPQFIFQYYREEENGRGNFPPRFSGLQFPNYSSELNVNALELDDSALYLCASSHPKRSSYEQYFGPGTRLTVT.

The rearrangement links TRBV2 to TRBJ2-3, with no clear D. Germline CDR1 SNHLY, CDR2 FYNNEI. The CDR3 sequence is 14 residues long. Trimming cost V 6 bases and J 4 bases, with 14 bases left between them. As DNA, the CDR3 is TGTGCCAGCAGCATCGGCCCCAAGGCAGATACGCAGTATTTT. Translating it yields CASSIGPKADTQYF.

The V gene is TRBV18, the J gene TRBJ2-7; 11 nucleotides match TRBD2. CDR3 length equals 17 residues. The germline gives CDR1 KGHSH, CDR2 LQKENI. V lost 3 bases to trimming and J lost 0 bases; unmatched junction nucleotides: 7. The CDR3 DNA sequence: TGTGCCAGCTCACCCACTAGCGGGGGCCTCAGCTCCTACGAGCAGTACTTC. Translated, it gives CASSPTSGGLSSYEQYF.

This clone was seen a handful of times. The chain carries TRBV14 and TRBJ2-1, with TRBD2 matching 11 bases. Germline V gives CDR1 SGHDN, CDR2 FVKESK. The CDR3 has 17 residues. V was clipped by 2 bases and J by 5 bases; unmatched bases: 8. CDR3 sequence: CASSQHTTSGKNNEQFF. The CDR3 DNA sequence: TGTGCCAGCAGCCAACATACGACTAGCGGGAAGAACAATGAGCAGTTCTTC.

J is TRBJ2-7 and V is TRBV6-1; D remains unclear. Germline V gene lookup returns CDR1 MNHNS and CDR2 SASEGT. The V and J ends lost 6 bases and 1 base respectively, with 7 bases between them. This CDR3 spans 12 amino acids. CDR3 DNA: TGTGCCAGCAGAGACACATCCTACGAGCAGTACTTC. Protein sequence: CASRDTSYEQYF.

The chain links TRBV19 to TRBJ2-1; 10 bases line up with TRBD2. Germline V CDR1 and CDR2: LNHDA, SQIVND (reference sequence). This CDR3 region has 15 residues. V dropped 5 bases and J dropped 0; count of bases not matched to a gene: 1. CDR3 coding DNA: TGTGCCAGTAGTCGGACTAGCGGCTCCTACAATGAGCAGTTCTTC. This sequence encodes CASSRTSGSYNEQFF.